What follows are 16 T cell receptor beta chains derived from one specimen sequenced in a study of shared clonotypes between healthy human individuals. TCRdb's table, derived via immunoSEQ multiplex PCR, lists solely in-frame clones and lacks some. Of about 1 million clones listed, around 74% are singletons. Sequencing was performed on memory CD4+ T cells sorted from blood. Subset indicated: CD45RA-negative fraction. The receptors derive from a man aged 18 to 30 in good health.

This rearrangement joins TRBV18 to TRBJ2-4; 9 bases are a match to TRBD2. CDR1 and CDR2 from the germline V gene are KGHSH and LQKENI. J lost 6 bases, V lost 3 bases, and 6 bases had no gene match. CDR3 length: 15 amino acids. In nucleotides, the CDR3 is TGTGCCAGCTCACCCCCCGGGACTAGCAGAAACATTCAGTACTTC. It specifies CASSPPGTSRNIQYF.

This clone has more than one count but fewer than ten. The CDR3 sequence is CASSLIGSAGSEQYF. CDR3 nucleotides: TGTGCCAGCAGCTTAATTGGGTCCGCCGGATCCGAGCAGTACTTC. This rearrangement joins TRBV7-8 to TRBJ2-7; D is uncertain. Deletions cut 2 bases from V and 6 bases from J, with 17 bases between. The CDR3 loop spans 15 amino acids. The germline V gene has CDR1 SGHVS and CDR2 FQNEAQ.

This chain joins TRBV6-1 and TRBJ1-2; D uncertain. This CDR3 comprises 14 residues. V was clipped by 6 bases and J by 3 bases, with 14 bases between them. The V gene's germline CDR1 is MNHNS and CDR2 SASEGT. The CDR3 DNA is TGTGCCAGCAGCGACACGGGGAGGGACTATGGCTACACCTTC. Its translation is CASSDTGRDYGYTF.

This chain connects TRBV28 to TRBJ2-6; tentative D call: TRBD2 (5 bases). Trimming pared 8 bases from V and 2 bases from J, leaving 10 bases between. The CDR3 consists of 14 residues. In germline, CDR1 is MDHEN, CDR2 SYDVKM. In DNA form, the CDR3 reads TGTGCCAGCCGACGGACTCCTGGGGCCAACGTCCTGACTTTC. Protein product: CASRRTPGANVLTF.

This CDR3 reads CASSTLDGGTQYF. In DNA form, the CDR3 reads TGTGCCAGCAGTACGCTAGACGGGGGTACGCAGTATTTT. This rearrangement joins TRBV6-6 to TRBJ2-3; possibly TRBD2 for D (6 bases). CDR1 is MNHNY and CDR2 is SVGAGI in the germline V gene (reference sequence). V was trimmed by 5 bases and J by 8 bases, leaving 14 bases between them. This CDR3 contains 13 residues.

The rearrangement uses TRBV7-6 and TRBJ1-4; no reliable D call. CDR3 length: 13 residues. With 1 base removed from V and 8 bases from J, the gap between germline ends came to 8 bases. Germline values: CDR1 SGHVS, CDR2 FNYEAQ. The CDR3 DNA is TGTGCCAGCAGCTTAGGGGAGGTGGAAAAACTGTTTTTT. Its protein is CASSLGEVEKLFF.

CDR3 sequence (DNA): TGCGCCAGCAGCTATACATCGGGACGGCGGGCATGTCAGCCCCAGCATTTT. Translation: CASSYTSGRRACQPQHF. J is TRBJ1-5 and V is TRBV5-1, with D possibly TRBD1 on 5 matching bases. CDR3 length equals 17 residues. Trimming pared 3 bases from V and 6 bases from J, leaving 22 bases between. CDR1 and CDR2 (germline): SGHRS, YFSETQ.

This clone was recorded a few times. The CDR3 sequence: CASSTGTQTYNEQFF. The CDR3 nucleotides are TGTGCCAGTAGTACCGGGACCCAGACCTACAATGAGCAGTTCTTC. The V gene is TRBV19, the J gene TRBJ2-1; perhaps D is TRBD1 or TRBD2 (5 bases each). The CDR3 extends over 15 amino acids. Germline values: CDR1 LNHDA, CDR2 SQIVND (reference sequence). V dropped 4 bases and J dropped 2 bases, with 12 bases sitting between them.

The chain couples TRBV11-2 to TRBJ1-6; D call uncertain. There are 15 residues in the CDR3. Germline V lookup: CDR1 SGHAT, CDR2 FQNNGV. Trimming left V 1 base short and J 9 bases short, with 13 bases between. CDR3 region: CASSLARQMGSPLHF. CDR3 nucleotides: TGTGCCAGCAGCTTAGCGCGGCAGATGGGTTCACCCCTCCACTTT.

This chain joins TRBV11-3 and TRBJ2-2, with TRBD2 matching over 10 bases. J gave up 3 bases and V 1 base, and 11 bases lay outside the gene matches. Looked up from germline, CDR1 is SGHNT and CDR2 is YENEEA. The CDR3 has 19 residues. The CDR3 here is CASSLGVFSLAGDTGELFF. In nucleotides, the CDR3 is TGTGCCAGCAGCTTAGGTGTATTTTCTCTAGCGGGAGACACCGGGGAGCTGTTTTTT.

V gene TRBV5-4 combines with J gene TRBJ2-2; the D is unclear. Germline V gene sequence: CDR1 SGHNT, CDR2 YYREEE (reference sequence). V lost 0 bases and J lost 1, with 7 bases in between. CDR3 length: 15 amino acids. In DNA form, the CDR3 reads TGTGCCAGCAGCTTGGAGGCGCTGAACACCGGGGAGCTGTTTTTT. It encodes CASSLEALNTGELFF.

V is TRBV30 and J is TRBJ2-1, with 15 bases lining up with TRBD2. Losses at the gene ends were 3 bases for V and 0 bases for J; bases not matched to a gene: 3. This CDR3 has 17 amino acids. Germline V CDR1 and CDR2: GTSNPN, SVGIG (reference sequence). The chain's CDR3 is CAWRGLAGGDSYNEQFF. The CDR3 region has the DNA TGTGCCTGGAGGGGACTAGCGGGGGGAGACTCCTACAATGAGCAGTTCTTC.

CDR3 in amino acids: CASSLTAQGRGEQYF. As DNA, the CDR3 is TGTGCCAGCAGCTTAACGGCACAGGGTCGTGGCGAGCAGTACTTC. The chain links TRBV11-3 to TRBJ2-7, with D possibly matching TRBD1 (6 bases). Germline CDR1 reads SGHNT; CDR2 reads YENEEA. The germline V and J ends were trimmed by 2 bases and 6 bases, with 17 bases remaining between them. The CDR3 sequence is 15 residues long.

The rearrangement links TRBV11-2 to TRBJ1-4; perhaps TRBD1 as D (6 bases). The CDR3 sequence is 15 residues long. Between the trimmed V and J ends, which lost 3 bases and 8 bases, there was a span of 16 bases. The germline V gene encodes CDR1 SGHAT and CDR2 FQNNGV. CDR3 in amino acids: CASSFGAGANEKLFF. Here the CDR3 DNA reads TGTGCCAGCAGCTTTGGGGCGGGGGCCAACGAAAAACTGTTTTTT. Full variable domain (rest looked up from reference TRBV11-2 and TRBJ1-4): EAGVAQSPRYKIIEKRQSVAFWCNPISGHATLYWYQQILGQGPKLLIQFQNNGVVDDSQLPKDRFSAERLKGVDSTLKIQPAKLEDSAVYLCASSFGAGANEKLFFGSGTQLSVL.

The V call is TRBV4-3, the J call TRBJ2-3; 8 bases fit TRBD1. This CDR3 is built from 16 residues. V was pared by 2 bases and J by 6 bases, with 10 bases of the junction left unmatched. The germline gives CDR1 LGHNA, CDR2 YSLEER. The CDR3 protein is CASSQRGDRSGDTQYF. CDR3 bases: TGCGCCAGCAGCCAAAGGGGGGACAGGAGCGGCGATACGCAGTATTTT.

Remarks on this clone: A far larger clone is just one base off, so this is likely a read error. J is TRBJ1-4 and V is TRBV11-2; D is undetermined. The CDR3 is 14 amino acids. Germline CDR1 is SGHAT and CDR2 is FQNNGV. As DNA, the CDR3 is TGTGCCAGCAGCGTGAGTTTAGGGAATGAAGAACTGTTTTTT. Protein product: CASSVSLGNEELFF.